The rows below give T cell receptor beta chains drawn from one sample of a study of blood T cells in healthy people across ages. TCRdb fed the 5' RACE reads into MiXCR, producing one record per CDR3 protein. The table records more than 1,400,000 distinct CDR3 sequences, 35% to 45% of them present only once. The material sequenced was blood. Every receptor here comes from a woman aged 18-29 years in good health. CDR3s include the opening cysteine and the closing phenylalanine or tryptophan. A D gene is named only where the DNA matches it firmly. Where a row states a size, it is once, few, many or the class of an expanded clone; other rows omit it.

J | D | V | size | DNA | CDR3
TRBJ2-7 | . | TRBV6-5 | few | TGTGCCAGCAGTTACTCCTTCGGGCCGTACGAGCAGTACTTC | CASSYSFGPYEQYF
TRBJ2-2 | TRBD2 | TRBV5-1 | . | TGCGCCAGCAGCTTGGAATTGCTAGCGGGAGACACCGGGGAGCTGTTTTTT | CASSLELLAGDTGELFF
TRBJ2-7 | . | TRBV5-1 | . | TGCGCCAGCAGCGTGGGGTTCGGGAGTGGCGAGCAGTACTTC | CASSVGFGSGEQYF
TRBJ2-1 | . | TRBV12-3/TRBV12-4 | many | TGTGCCAGCCAATACAGGACCTCTGGGTGGAATGAGCAGTTCTTC | CASQYRTSGWNEQFF
TRBJ2-5 | TRBD2 | TRBV28 | . | TGTGCCCGGGGGAGGGCCGAGTTAAAAGAGACCCAGTACTTC | CARGRAELKETQYF
TRBJ2-2 | TRBD1 | TRBV29-1 | few | TGCAGCGTCCGCCAGACAGGGGGCGCGGGCGGGGAGCTGTTTTTT | CSVRQTGGAGGELFF
TRBJ2-5 | . | TRBV3-1 | . | TGTGCCAGCACCCGGAGGGCCTCCCAAGAGACCCAGTACTTC | CASTRRASQETQYF
TRBJ1-1 | . | TRBV2 | . | TGTGCCAGCACCGAACGGCGGGCGGCTGAAGCTTTCTTT | CASTERRAAEAFF
TRBJ2-1 | TRBD2 | TRBV20-1 | few | TGCAGTGCTAGACTAGCGGGAGCCGGGGGTGAGCAGTTCTTC | CSARLAGAGGEQFF
TRBJ2-1 | TRBD2 | TRBV4-1 | few | TGCGCCAGCAAAACGGGACTAGCAGGCGATGAGCAGTTCTTC | CASKTGLAGDEQFF
TRBJ2-3 | . | TRBV14 | many | TGTGCCAGCAGCCAAGCCACCGTAGATACGCAGTATTTT | CASSQATVDTQYF
TRBJ2-6 | . | TRBV20-1 | . | TGTAGTGCTAGTACCGGGGGTGCCGACGTCCTGACTTTC | CSASTGGADVLTF
TRBJ1-2 | . | TRBV28 | few | TGTGCCAGCAGTCCACAGTCTTCAGGCTATGGCTACACCTTC | CASSPQSSGYGYTF
TRBJ2-3 | TRBD2 | TRBV29-1 | . | TGCAGCGTTGTGAGGCTAGCGGGAGTTGAGGGAGATACGCAGTATTTT | CSVVRLAGVEGDTQYF
TRBJ1-1 | . | TRBV6-5 | . | TGTGCCAGCAGCCTCCTCACTCGGGTAGGCACTGAAGCTTTCTTT | CASSLLTRVGTEAFF
TRBJ2-4 | . | TRBV28 | . | TGTGCCAGCAGTTTCGATTCCTACGTAGCCAAAAACATTCAGTACTTC | CASSFDSYVAKNIQYF
TRBJ2-2 | . | TRBV5-5 | . | TGTGCCAGCAGTTATGGTGGGAACACCGGGGAGCTGTTTTTT | CASSYGGNTGELFF
TRBJ1-6 | . | TRBV6-2/TRBV6-3 | . | TGTGCCAGTAGGGCAGCGACCTCGCAGAATTCACCCCTCCACTTT | CASRAATSQNSPLHF
TRBJ2-7 | . | TRBV7-2 | . | TGTGCCAGCAGCTCCGACGGGCCCCCCTACGAGCAGTACTTC | CASSSDGPPYEQYF
TRBJ1-2 | . | TRBV2 | . | TGTGCCAGCACCCCTCGCCCCTATGGCTACACCTTC | CASTPRPYGYTF
TRBJ2-4 | TRBD2 | TRBV27 | . | TGTGCCAGCAGACAATTGACTAGCGGGGCGCAGTACTTC | CASRQLTSGAQYF